Shown below are 12 T cell receptor beta chains from a single sample sequenced in a study of shared clonotypes between healthy human individuals (TCRdb year 2020). For the CD8 naive samples, CD45RO-negative cells were positively selected for CCR7, yielding a CD45RA+CCR7+ population from which TemRA cells were excluded. The library was made by the immunoSEQ multiplex PCR assay. Here the immuneACCESS table is served through TCRdb, limited to in-frame sequences with V and J called. Missing clones are a known gap in these copies; in checked studies unresolved V genes cover under half, and the rest lacks a known reason. The sample has about 650,000 clones on record, nearly 97% of them singletons. The ten largest clonotypes hold approximately 0.1% of the sample. Input material: naive CD8+ T cells sorted from blood. Read against the paper, the sample's cell subset or site label means: CD45RA+CCR7+. The receptors were sampled from a woman aged 25-40 years in good health.

This chain joins TRBV7-6 and TRBJ1-2, with 9 bases that match TRBD1. The CDR3 is 15 residues long. J gave up 2 bases and V 5 bases, and 6 bases lay outside the gene matches. Germline V CDR1 and CDR2: SGHVS, FNYEAQ. The CDR3 sequence is CASSLYRGPNYGYTF. The CDR3 DNA follows: TGTGCCAGCAGCCTCTACAGGGGGCCGAACTATGGCTACACCTTC.

V usage is TRBV27 and J usage is TRBJ1-3; 8 nucleotides align to TRBD1. The CDR3 runs 17 residues. V shed 7 bases and J 8 bases; nucleotides not matched to a gene: 19. CDR1 is MNHEY and CDR2 is SMNVEV in the germline V gene (reference sequence). The CDR3 nucleotides are TGTGCCAGCACCTCCCTATCCTGCCAGGGGGCGCACGACACCATATATTTT. Protein: CASTSLSCQGAHDTIYF.

The chain recombines TRBV7-6 with TRBJ2-1; 12 bases agree with TRBD1. V lost 3 bases to trimming and J lost 4 bases; unmatched junction nucleotides: 7. CDR3 size: 17 residues. Germline V gene lookup returns CDR1 SGHVS and CDR2 FNYEAQ. CDR3 in amino acids: CASSLAPGQGAYNEQFF. CDR3 sequence (DNA): TGTGCCAGCAGCTTGGCTCCGGGACAGGGGGCTTACAATGAGCAGTTCTTC.

The J gene is TRBJ2-5, the V gene TRBV28; tentatively, D is TRBD2 (7 bases). Judging by the DNA end, TRBJ2-7 fits better; the J call may be wrong. Germline-derived CDR1 and CDR2 are MDHEN and SYDVKM. This CDR3 is built from 13 residues. This CDR3 is CASSFGGQYEQYF. The DNA of the CDR3 is TGTGCCAGCAGTTTCGGGGGGCAGTACGAGCAGTACTTC.

The chain employs TRBV15 and TRBJ2-1, with 10 bases that match TRBD2. Germline values: CDR1 LNHNV, CDR2 YYDKDF (reference sequence). The CDR3 has 18 residues. V lost 0 bases to trimming and J lost 5 bases; unmatched junction nucleotides: 10. DNA for the CDR3: TGTGCCACCAGCAGAGATCCGGGAATGAGCGGGGGGGACAATGAGCAGTTCTTC. As protein: CATSRDPGMSGGDNEQFF.

V usage is TRBV5-1 and J usage is TRBJ1-1; TRBD1 is a possible D gene (5 bases). Germline V lookup: CDR1 SGHRS, CDR2 YFSETQ. Trimming pared 3 bases from V and 3 bases from J, leaving 18 bases between. The CDR3 runs to 16 residues. The CDR3 DNA reads as TGCGCCAGCAGCTCCCCAGGGCTTGATCGGTACACTGAAGCTTTCTTT. It specifies CASSSPGLDRYTEAFF.

The chain employs TRBV7-8 and TRBJ2-5, with D unresolved. In germline, CDR1 is SGHVS, CDR2 FQNEAQ. CDR3 length: 15 amino acids. Trimming pared 1 base from V and 0 bases from J, leaving 9 bases between. The CDR3 coding sequence is TGTGCCAGCAGCTTAGTTGAAAAGTACCAAGAGACCCAGTACTTC. As protein: CASSLVEKYQETQYF.

The chain employs TRBV28 and TRBJ2-5, with 7 positions matching TRBD2. Germline loops: CDR1 MDHEN, CDR2 SYDVKM. The CDR3 loop spans 17 amino acids. With 7 bases clipped from V and 9 bases from J, the junction kept 23 bases outside the gene matches. DNA of the CDR3: TGTGCCAGCAACCCCCGGGAAGAGGGAGGGCCAGGCAACGCCCAGTACTTC. It yields the protein CASNPREEGGPGNAQYF.

J is TRBJ2-7 and V is TRBV14, with 11 nucleotides matching TRBD2. Germline loops: CDR1 SGHDN, CDR2 FVKESK. Germline trimming cut 3 bases from V and 3 bases from J; bases unmatched to any gene: 4. The CDR3 loop spans 15 amino acids. The CDR3 loop is CASSHLLAGVYEQYF. CDR3 DNA sequence: TGTGCCAGCAGCCACTTACTAGCGGGAGTCTACGAGCAGTACTTC.

The V gene is TRBV6-5, the J gene TRBJ1-3; D is ambiguous. Trimming pared 5 bases from V and 4 bases from J, leaving 9 bases between. This CDR3 spans 13 amino acids. Germline V lookup: CDR1 MNHEY, CDR2 SVGAGI. The CDR3 DNA is TGTGCCAGCAGTCCTTACCAGGGAAACACCATATATTTT. Protein: CASSPYQGNTIYF.

The gene calls are TRBV15 and TRBJ1-1; a weak D match, TRBD1 (6 bases). Germline assignment: CDR1 LNHNV and CDR2 YYDKDF (reference sequence). With 3 bases removed from V and 11 bases from J, the gap between germline ends came to 16 bases. The CDR3 has 13 residues. In DNA form, the CDR3 reads TGTGCCACCAGCAGGGGACACCAGGCAGAGGCTTTCTTT. It encodes CATSRGHQAEAFF.

The rearrangement uses TRBV2 and TRBJ2-7; D uncertain. Germline V CDR1 and CDR2: SNHLY, FYNNEI. The CDR3 extends over 13 amino acids. V was cut by 2 bases and J by 1 base, with 6 bases left in between. The CDR3 sequence: CASSEPGSYEQYF. The CDR3, as DNA: TGTGCCAGCAGTGAACCAGGTTCCTACGAGCAGTACTTC.